This is a list of T cell receptor beta chains from one sample in a study of blood T cell repertoires in COVID-19. Repertoires were generated with immunoSEQ multiplex PCR, while TCRdb's copy carries only in-frame clones and drops some. The profile covers 390,000 or so clones, with about nine tenths appearing a single time and under 1.5% taken by the ten largest. The sequencing sample was made of peripheral blood. These receptors came from a young woman with active or convalescent COVID-19. CDR3s include the opening cysteine and the closing phenylalanine or tryptophan. D genes are given only for firm matches. Clone size is not always given. Where it is, it says once, few, many or a class for expanded clones.

j_call	v_call	d_call	clone_size	cdr3_nt	cdr3_aa
TRBJ2-3	TRBV27	TRBD2	.	TGTGCCAGCAGTCCCCGAAGAGCGGGGGGGCGAAGCACAGATACGCAGTATTTT	CASSPRRAGGRSTDTQYF
TRBJ1-3	TRBV19	TRBD1	.	TGTGCCAGTAGTATTGGGGACAGGATCCCTGGAAACACCATATATTTT	CASSIGDRIPGNTIYF
TRBJ1-1	TRBV2	.	.	TGTGCCAGCATCCTACAGGGGAACACTGAAGCTTTCTTT	CASILQGNTEAFF
TRBJ2-2	TRBV6-2/TRBV6-3	.	.	TGTGCCAGCAGTAACAACAGGGATACGAACACCGGGGAGCTGTTTTTT	CASSNNRDTNTGELFF
TRBJ1-5	TRBV27	TRBD1	.	TGTGCCAGCAGCCTTACAGGGGTTCAGCCCCAGCATTTT	CASSLTGVQPQHF
TRBJ1-1	TRBV5-4	TRBD1	.	TGTGCCAGCAGCAACCCGGGACAGGGTGGCACTGAAGCTTTCTTT	CASSNPGQGGTEAFF
TRBJ2-3	TRBV10-1	.	.	TGCGCCACCCAAGGGGCTAGCACAGATACGCAGTATTTT	CATQGASTDTQYF
TRBJ1-2	TRBV25-1	.	.	TGTGCCAGCAGTGAACGGAGGGAGAGCTATGGCTACACCTTC	CASSERRESYGYTF
TRBJ1-1	TRBV7-9	.	few	TGTGCCAGCAGCTTAGGGCAGGGATTGAACACTGAAGCTTTCTTT	CASSLGQGLNTEAFF
TRBJ2-7	TRBV11-2	TRBD1	many	TGTGCCAGCAGCCCGTACAGGGGGCAGATCTACGAGCAGTACTTC	CASSPYRGQIYEQYF
TRBJ2-7	TRBV19	TRBD1	.	TGTGCCAGTAGCCCCGGACAGGCCTACGAGCAGTACTTC	CASSPGQAYEQYF
TRBJ2-7	TRBV13	TRBD2	.	TGTGCCAGCAGCTTTCTCGGGGGGTGGGAGCAGTACTTC	CASSFLGGWEQYF
TRBJ2-7	TRBV5-1	TRBD1	.	TGCGCCAGCAGCTTGGGGACAGGGGTATACGAGCAGTACTTC	CASSLGTGVYEQYF
TRBJ2-1	TRBV30	TRBD2	.	TGTGCCTGGTCAGGGACTATCTCCAATGAGCAGTTCTTC	CAWSGTISNEQFF
TRBJ1-1	TRBV5-5	.	.	TGTGCCAGCAGCTTGCAGGTTAGAAACACTGAAGCTTTCTTT	CASSLQVRNTEAFF
TRBJ1-3	TRBV12-2	.	.	TGTGCAAGTCGCCTAGGTAACTTCTCTGGAAACACCATATATTTT	CASRLGNFSGNTIYF
TRBJ2-5	TRBV11-2	.	few	TGTGCCAGGGTATTATACTTGGAAGAGACCCAGTACTTC	CARVLYLEETQYF
TRBJ1-1	TRBV23-1	.	.	TGCGCCAGCAGTCAAATGGGCAGTACAACCTCCCCCGTGAACACTGAAGCTTTCTTT	CASSQMGSTTSPVNTEAFF
TRBJ1-3	TRBV5-5	.	.	TGTGCCAGCAGCGGAGAGATTGTGGCTGGAAACACCATATATTTT	CASSGEIVAGNTIYF
TRBJ2-3	TRBV5-1	TRBD2	few	TGCGCCAGCAGCCTAGAACTAGCGTGGGGTACAGATACGCAGTATTTT	CASSLELAWGTDTQYF
TRBJ2-4	TRBV11-2	TRBD2	.	TGTGCCAGCAGCCTAAATGGACTAGCGGACTTTGTAGCCAAAAACATTCAGTACTTC	CASSLNGLADFVAKNIQYF
TRBJ1-1	TRBV20-1	.	.	TGCAGTGCTATTATGAACACTGAAGCTTTCTTT	CSAIMNTEAFF
TRBJ1-5	TRBV2	TRBD1	.	TGTGCCAGCAGGCGGGGAACAGGGGCTGCTCAGCCCCAGCATTTT	CASRRGTGAAQPQHF
TRBJ1-1	TRBV27	TRBD1	.	TGTGCCAGCAGTTTAGCGGACAGGGGCACTGAAGCTTTCTTT	CASSLADRGTEAFF
TRBJ1-5	TRBV7-2	.	.	TGTGCCAGCAGCTTTGCGGGGCAGCCCCAGCATTTT	CASSFAGQPQHF
TRBJ1-1	TRBV27	.	.	TGTGCCAGCAGTTTTCGGTTGAACACTGAAGCTTTCTTT	CASSFRLNTEAFF
TRBJ1-2	TRBV30	.	.	TGTGCCTGGGACAGGAGAACTAACTATGGCTACACCTTC	CAWDRRTNYGYTF
TRBJ2-7	TRBV7-2	TRBD2	once	TGTGCCAGCAGCTTACCAAGCGGGAGTCGGGGCTCCTACGAGCAGTACTTC	CASSLPSGSRGSYEQYF
TRBJ1-1	TRBV21-1	.	.	TGTGCCATCCCTATGAACACTGAAGCTTTCTTT	CAIPMNTEAFF
TRBJ1-4	TRBV6-1	.	.	TGTGCCAGCAGTGATAGTCCAACCCCAACTAATGAAAAACTGTTTTTT	CASSDSPTPTNEKLFF
TRBJ2-5	TRBV6-5	TRBD1	.	TGTGCCAGCACAGGGGGCGCGATGGAACAAGAGACCCAGTACTTC	CASTGGAMEQETQYF
TRBJ2-3	TRBV6-5	TRBD2	.	TGTGCCAGAAAGCGCGGGACTAGCACTACAGATACGCAGTATTTT	CARKRGTSTTDTQYF
TRBJ2-1	TRBV9	.	.	TGTGCCAGCAGCGTAGGTGTAGGAGGGTCCTACAATGAGCAGTTCTTC	CASSVGVGGSYNEQFF
TRBJ1-1	TRBV4-1	TRBD1	once	TGCGCCAGCAGCCAAACCTTTAAACAGGGGGTCATGAACACTGAAGCTTTCTTT	CASSQTFKQGVMNTEAFF
TRBJ2-7	TRBV3-1/TRBV3-2	.	.	TGTGCCAGCAGCCAAGTTTGGGACAACTCCTACGAGCAGTACTTC	CASSQVWDNSYEQYF
TRBJ1-1	TRBV18	.	few	TGTGCCAGCTCACCCGGGATTGCGAACACTGAAGCTTTCTTT	CASSPGIANTEAFF
TRBJ1-2	TRBV19	.	few	TGTGCCAGTAGCAGTCAGGCCTTCTATGGCTACACCTTC	CASSSQAFYGYTF
TRBJ1-1	TRBV6-1	TRBD1	.	TGTGCCAGCAGTGAATTGGGGACAGGGGGCACTGAAGCTTTCTTT	CASSELGTGGTEAFF
TRBJ2-7	TRBV5-4	.	.	TGTGCCAGCAGACTCACCGGGTCCCCCACCTACGAGCAGTACTTC	CASRLTGSPTYEQYF
TRBJ1-5	TRBV27	.	.	TGTGCCACAGTCTACCCCCTCAGGTTCAATCAGCCCCAGCATTTT	CATVYPLRFNQPQHF
TRBJ1-6	TRBV2	TRBD1	.	TGTGCCAGCAGTGCCCCCAGGGGGTTTAATTCACCCCTCCACTTT	CASSAPRGFNSPLHF
TRBJ1-1	TRBV19	.	.	TGTGCCAGTAGTCCCCGGAGTAATACTGAAGCTTTCTTT	CASSPRSNTEAFF
TRBJ1-6	TRBV9	.	.	TGTGCCAGCAGCGTAGATACCGAACTTTGGCCCCTCCACTTT	CASSVDTELWPLHF
TRBJ2-1	TRBV6-1	.	.	TGTGCCAGCAGTGACGGAGGGGCCTACAATGAGCAGTTCTTC	CASSDGGAYNEQFF
TRBJ2-7	TRBV6-1	TRBD1	.	TGTGCCAGCAGTGAAGGACAGGGCCTTGAGCAGTACTTC	CASSEGQGLEQYF
TRBJ2-3	TRBV9	.	.	TGTGCCAGCAGCGTAGCATCCAGGGGTGATACGCAGTATTTT	CASSVASRGDTQYF
TRBJ1-5	TRBV6-5	.	.	TGTGCCAGCAGTCTAGGACAGTTCAATCAGCCCCAGCATTTT	CASSLGQFNQPQHF
TRBJ2-7	TRBV5-1	.	.	TGCGCCAGCAGCTTGGCCCCGGTTGGGGGGTCCTACGAGCAGTACTTC	CASSLAPVGGSYEQYF
TRBJ1-1	TRBV27	.	.	TGTGCCAGCAGTTTAACGACAGTGAACACTGAAGCTTTCTTT	CASSLTTVNTEAFF
TRBJ1-5	TRBV24-1	.	few	TGTGCCACCAGTGAACGCGGGGAGGGCAATCAGCCCCAGCATTTT	CATSERGEGNQPQHF
TRBJ2-7	TRBV24-1	TRBD1	.	TGTGCCACCCTCAGATCGACAGGGTATAGATCCTACGAGCAGTACTTC	CATLRSTGYRSYEQYF
TRBJ2-2	TRBV9	TRBD2	.	TGTGCCAGCAGCGACGTGACTAGCGGCGCGAACACCGGGGAGCTGTTTTTT	CASSDVTSGANTGELFF
TRBJ1-4	TRBV3-1/TRBV3-2	.	.	TGTGCCAGCAGCCAGGAGGACAGCCCGACGGGTTTCTCTAATGAAAAACTGTTTTTT	CASSQEDSPTGFSNEKLFF
TRBJ2-3	TRBV13	TRBD2	.	TGTGCCAGCAGCTTAGGCGGAGCGGGAGGTCCCAGCACAGATACGCAGTATTTT	CASSLGGAGGPSTDTQYF
TRBJ2-5	TRBV7-6	.	.	TGTGCCAGCAGCTTAAGCGGCCTGCAGACCCAGTACTTC	CASSLSGLQTQYF